The subject of this entry is one T cell receptor (beta chain). This clone was observed a few times. Which antigen it targets is not known. No base quality values were provided; no much bigger clone lies one nucleotide off. TCRbeta CDR3 regions were amplified from genomic DNA using the immunoSEQ Assay, a bias-controlled multiplex PCR. The study's own analysis went as follows. The number of nucleated cells in each sample was estimated from the amplification of reference gene primers within the assay. Sequence reads were collapsed and filtered to measure the absolute abundance of every unique TCRbeta CDR3 rearrangement. For each sample, productive Simpson clonality was calculated as the square root of Simpson's diversity index over productive rearrangements. The clones in this table, taken by TCRdb from immuneACCESS, are in-frame only. Not every clone is retained; where verified, under half of the shortfall comes from an unresolved V gene, and the cause of the rest is unknown. The V and J calls and clone size come from that table; D and trimming were worked out from the DNA. Recorded for this sample are over 80,000 clones; about 71% of them occurred a single time. The ten largest make up around 4.4% of the sample.

The collaborating institutions used their own protocols to collect whole blood in K2EDTA tubes. For TCRbeta analysis, collaborator samples were shipped as frozen whole blood, as isolated PBMCs, or as DNA extracted from either sample type. This specimen belongs to a study of blood T cell repertoires in COVID-19 (dated by TCRdb to the early 2020s). In the study overall: Samples covering the acute and convalescent phases of COVID-19 were provided by collaborators in the United States, Italy and Spain. The material from the prospective study consisted of cDNA or gDNA derived from T cells, B-cell-depleted T cells, or PBMCs. Subjects who had been exposed to COVID-19, were actively infected with it, or had recovered from it provided the deeply sampled blood TCRbeta repertoires that made up the dataset. A freely available public database, intended as a resource for researchers studying the immune response to SARS-CoV-2, is where the repertoires were released. The samples were drawn from the first 160 participants of the ongoing ImmuneRACE study and from 1,254 subjects provided by 6 global collaborators. A de-identified subject ID, COVID-19 status, age in years and sex were almost always included in the sample metadata. HLA class I and class II types, where available, came from metadata supplied by the sample provider rather than from assay-based typing. On the study overall, not on this receptor specifically: The quantity of clinical and demographic metadata differed by source and by participant and was supplied without curation.

V is clipped by 2 bases and J by 4 bases, and the sequence between their germline boundaries is 14 bases long. Including cysteine and phenylalanine, the CDR3 has 15 amino acids. The read is trimmed to its CDR3 DNA, 45 bases read in frame from base 1. Sequences SNHLY (CDR1) and FYNNEI (CDR2) are obtained from the germline V gene. The sequenced material came from peripheral blood. This clonotype originated in a woman aged 50 to 65 with acute or convalescent COVID-19. The chain was built from TRBV2 and TRBJ1-1, and perhaps TRBD1 as D gene, on 5 matching bases. The CDR3 in this case is CASSEMGGVGTEAFF. The nucleotide sequence is TGTGCCAGCAGTGAAATGGGGGGGGTAGGCACTGAAGCTTTCTTT.